This T cell receptor beta chain emerged from a study of blood T cell repertoires in COVID-19. In the study overall: There were acute and convalescent COVID-19 samples, and they came from the United States, Italy and Spain. The cDNA or gDNA used as material had been derived from T cells, B-cell-depleted T cells, or PBMCs.

CDR1 and CDR2 (germline): KGHSH, LQKENI. With 2 bases removed from V and 7 bases from J, the gap between germline ends came to 21 bases. The CDR3 is made up of 17 amino acids. Per the original methods: Amplification of reference gene primers provided the estimated nucleated cell counts. Profiling relied on immunoSEQ multiplex PCR, and the TCRdb table lists in-frame clones only, not all of them. The DNA was the basis for D and trimming; V, J and clone size are from that table. The sample contains more than 110,000 clones, around 89% of which appear only once. The chain combines TRBV18 with TRBJ2-1; possibly TRBD2 for D (6 bases). Sequences were obtained from peripheral blood. This TCR derives from a man between 60 and 75 years old with active or convalescent COVID-19. In DNA form, the CDR3 reads TGTGCCAGCTCACCAAGACCTACTAGCCCGACTTATAATGAGCAGTTCTTC. This sequence encodes CASSPRPTSPTYNEQFF.